This TCR beta chain was captured in a study of beta chain features in type 1 diabetes listed by TCRdb under 2018. Concerning the study at large: Mean age, gender distribution, total cell number and subset yield did not differ between patients and healthy donors. A total of about 110 million sorted cells were examined across all samples, and the number of cells per subset was strongly correlated with RNA yield. In the study, recently diagnosed type 1 diabetes patients and matched healthy donors were compared on the TCRB repertoires of their sorted circulating CD4+ T cell subsets. Regulatory and stem cell-like memory subsets were isolated from only 8 patients and roughly eight healthy donors, whereas naive and central memory subsets came from all 30 or so donors. Overall study outcomes, separate from this receptor: Because cDNA was sequenced instead of genomic DNA, activated cells with high expression could be over-represented, although the groups did not differ in activation or CD3 levels. At VDJ recombination sites, patients with type 1 diabetes made fewer insertions and deleted more nucleotides, a pattern implying thymic rearrangement abnormalities. PCR may preferentially amplify shorter templates, but because patient and control samples were amplified and corrected together, any resulting skew would affect both groups equally. Naive, central memory and regulatory TCRB repertoires appeared more similar among patients than among healthy donors. Because the HLA sub-analyses included only small numbers of individuals, any influence of HLA type on TCRB rearrangement was left unresolved. A moderate but significant shortening of TCRB CDR3 length was observed in type 1 diabetes patients in all four CD4+ subsets.

A remark on this clone: There is no known antigen for this receptor. No qualities accompany the bases; no much larger clone lies one base away.

The entire amount of isolated RNA was reverse transcribed using the High Capacity cDNA Reverse Transcription Kit, so the sequenced TCRB transcripts were expressed ones. Naive, central memory and regulatory T cell samples underwent deep immunoSEQ sequencing, averaging around 3.7 million total reads per sample. Sorted cells were lysed in RLT buffer, and RNA was extracted using DNase-treated RNeasy Micro or Mini kits according to cell number. Each cell subset was processed separately to prevent cross-contamination, with patient and healthy donor samples processed together. Using the immunoSEQ multiplex PCR, TCRB sequences were amplified from cDNA into 87-bp fragments spanning the CDR3 region. The amplicons were sequenced using the Illumina HiSeq platform. The study's own analysis went as follows. PCR bias was corrected computationally using synthetic template baselines, and reads within Hamming distance 2 were collapsed, with unmergeable singletons discarded. Reads were aligned against IMGT so that V, D and J genes, CDR3 length and insertions or deletions at six rearrangement sites could be assigned. Within each subset, clonotype counts were normalized to the number of sorted cells before true diversity and Gini coefficients were calculated with the tcR R package. The overlap coefficient, calculated on TCRB nucleotide sequences, was used to quantify repertoire sharing. The table comes from immuneACCESS by way of TCRdb, which keeps in-frame sequences with V and J called. Part of the clones is missing from these tables; in studies checked, under half for an unresolved V gene and the rest for unknown reasons. V and J calls and clone size come straight from that table; D and trimming were deduced from the DNA. Within this sample are 120,000 or so clones, with roughly 17% of them counted one time only. Approximately 2.5% of the sample is held by the ten biggest clonotypes.

CDR1 and CDR2 are drawn from the germline V gene (reference sequence): GTSNPN, SVGIG. The CDR3 measures 16 amino acids from cysteine to phenylalanine. Only the CDR3 part of the read is kept: 48 bases, read in frame from the first base. The junction shows trimming of 0 bases on V and 5 bases on J, plus 20 bases between the germline ends. Each donor gave one peripheral blood draw, averaging around 0.11 L, which was collected into heparinised tubes. A BD FACSAria II was used to sort naive, central memory, regulatory and stem cell-like memory CD4+ T cells with a panel that included CD45RO, CCR7, CD25, CD127, CD95 and CD27. Every sorted population had a purity above 98%. PBMCs were isolated right away by Lymphoprep density gradient centrifugation and were stained directly, without culture. So that batch effects would be minimized, each experiment stained and sorted samples in pairs, pairing one healthy donor with one patient.

This receptor was taken from a man aged 18 to 30 with type 1 diabetes. Sequencing was performed on central memory CD4+ T cells from blood. The rearranged segments are TRBV30 and TRBJ2-7; a weak D assignment points to TRBD2 (5 bases agree). The CDR3 has the sequence CAWSVAMQDFSDEQYF. The DNA reads as follows: TGTGCCTGGAGTGTTGCAATGCAGGACTTTTCTGACGAGCAGTACTTC.